In this sample, the clone carrying this TCR beta chain turned up many times. Its antigen is unidentified. The data were taken from a study of molecular identifiers for immune sequencing clone quantification. Whole-study findings and limits: Clones that had above 20 RNA copies took up over 99% of effector molecules but under 1% in naive cells.

Trimming took 0 bases from V and 4 from J; bases not matched to a gene: 5. CDR3 length: 16 residues. Each CDR3 protein is one row after TCRdb ran MiXCR on the PCR reads. Counted here are some 650,000 distinct CDR3 sequences, roughly 21% occurring once; the ten biggest clones make up 0.75% to 0.95%. The origin of this receptor is a human donor in good health. Some libraries in this study had Jurkat cell RNA spiked in. Sequencing was done on a sample of naive CD8+ T cells from blood, with Jurkat cell RNA spiked in. Subset defined: FACS-sorted CD8+CD4-CCR7+CD45RA+ naive T cells. The chain employs TRBV6-7 and TRBJ1-5; TRBD1 agrees at 8 bases. TRBV6-7 qualifies as an ORF whose function is uncertain. DNA for the CDR3: TGTGCCAGCAGTTACTCGAGCGGACAGGGTAATCAGCCCCAGCATTTT. This translates into CASSYSSGQGNQPQHF.